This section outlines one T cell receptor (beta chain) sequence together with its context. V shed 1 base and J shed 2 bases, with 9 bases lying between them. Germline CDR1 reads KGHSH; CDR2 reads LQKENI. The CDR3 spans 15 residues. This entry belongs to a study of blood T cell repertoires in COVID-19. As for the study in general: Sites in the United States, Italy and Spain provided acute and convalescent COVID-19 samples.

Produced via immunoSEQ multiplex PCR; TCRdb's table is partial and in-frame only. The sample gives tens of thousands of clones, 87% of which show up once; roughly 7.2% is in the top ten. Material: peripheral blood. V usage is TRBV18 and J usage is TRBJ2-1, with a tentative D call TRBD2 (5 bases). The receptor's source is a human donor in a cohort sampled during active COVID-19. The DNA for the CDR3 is TGTGCCAGCTCACCACGGACTTCCCCCTACAATGAGCAGTTCTTC. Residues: CASSPRTSPYNEQFF.